This T cell receptor beta chain was sequenced during a study of T cells after yellow fever vaccination. Study-wide points: Abundant clonotypes (contaminants from the bulk population) could be present in FACS-sorted repertoires. Though it reached lower strength, the secondary response hit its peak faster, day 5 versus 15.

TCRdb reprocessed the 5' RACE reads via MiXCR and lists one record per CDR3 protein. The repertoire holds about 500,000 distinct CDR3 sequences, with about a sixth as singletons. Points on this clonotype: Its antigen is unidentified.

The TCR originated in a man younger than 35 who received the YFV17D yellow fever vaccine. The material was PBMCs, obtained roughly 5 days after the first yellow fever vaccination.

The CDR3 DNA follows: TGTGCCAGCTCCGAAAGAGGGGGTCTCACCTACAATGAGCAGTTCTTC. Its protein product is CASSERGGLTYNEQFF. This sequence joins TRBV18 and TRBJ2-1, with D perhaps TRBD1 (6 bases). Germline V gene sequence: CDR1 KGHSH, CDR2 LQKENI. The CDR3 consists of 16 residues. With 6 bases removed from V and 2 bases from J, the gap between germline ends came to 17 bases.